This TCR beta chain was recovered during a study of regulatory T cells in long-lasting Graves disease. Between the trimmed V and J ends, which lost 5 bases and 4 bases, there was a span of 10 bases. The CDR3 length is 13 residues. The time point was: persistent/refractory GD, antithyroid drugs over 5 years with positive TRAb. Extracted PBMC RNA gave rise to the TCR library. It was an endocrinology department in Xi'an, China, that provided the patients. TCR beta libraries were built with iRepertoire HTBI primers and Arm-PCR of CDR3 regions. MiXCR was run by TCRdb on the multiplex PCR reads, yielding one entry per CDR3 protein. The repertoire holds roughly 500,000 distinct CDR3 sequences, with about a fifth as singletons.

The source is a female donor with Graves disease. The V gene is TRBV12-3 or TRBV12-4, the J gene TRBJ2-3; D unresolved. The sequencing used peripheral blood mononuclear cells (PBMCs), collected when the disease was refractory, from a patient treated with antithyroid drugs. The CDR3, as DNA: TGTGCCAGCAGTCAGTTTCAAGCAGATACGCAGTATTTT. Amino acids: CASSQFQADTQYF.